This T cell receptor (beta chain) was captured in a study of T-cell reconstitution after alpha-beta-depleted transplantation in children. A library of TCRbeta sequences, prepared with unique molecular identifiers, was generated. MiXCR was run by TCRdb on the PCR reads, yielding one entry per CDR3 protein. This table holds roughly 500,000 distinct CDR3 sequences, 18% found once. The TCR was taken from a human donor who donated a stem cell graft to a child with acute lymphoblastic leukemia. The sample was PBMCs from the stem cell graft donor, taken from the stem cell graft.

CDR3 nucleotide sequence: TGTGCCACCAGTGCAGCGGGACCGCAAGAGACCCAGTACTTC. Amino acid sequence: CATSAAGPQETQYF. J is TRBJ2-5 and V is TRBV24-1, with 7 bases lining up with TRBD2. The V gene end was trimmed by 5 bases and the J gene end by 2 bases; junction bases not matched to a gene: 4. The V gene's germline CDR1 is KGHDR and CDR2 SFDVKD. The CDR3 is 14 amino acids.